This T cell receptor beta chain is from a study of T-cell memory formation after mild COVID-19 (dated by TCRdb to the early 2020s). Regarding the study in general: Most TCR sequence clusters were specific to one of the two donors. Two young, previously healthy adult volunteers, one female and one male, were included in the cohort. Longitudinal TCRalpha and TCRbeta repertoire sequencing tracked T-cell clones expanding and contracting after mild COVID-19 in a couple of donors. Here is what the overall study found, with its caveats: Contracting CD4+ clones turned up mainly in the CM and EM memory subsets, whereas EMRA was where CD8+ clones were enriched. The detection of some responding clones in pre-infection memory suggests that pre-existing cross-reactive memory T cells joined the SARS-CoV-2 response. From day 15 to 85, contracting clones showed balanced CD4/CD8 phenotypes, whereas a second wave of clones that expanded from day 15 to 37 leaned towards CD4+. Whether the second-wave clones peaking on day 37 were SARS-CoV-2 specific was not confirmed. Only two mild cases were covered in the study, and larger cohorts including severe cases with pre-infection samples were considered necessary.

A remark on this clonotype: No antigen is known for it. Base-call qualities are not available, and no considerably larger clone is one nucleotide away.

Instrument used: Illumina NovaSeq 6000. cDNA libraries for TCRalpha and TCRbeta were prepared by 5'RACE using constant-segment primers, with sample barcodes and unique molecular identifiers added. Trizol reagent was used to extract RNA from every sample. The libraries were amplified in two PCR steps, and the second step added a second sample barcode and Illumina TruSeq adapters. Libraries were sequenced on an Illumina NovaSeq with 2 x 150 bp paired-end reads. The paper's data handling went like this. Reads were demultiplexed and collapsed into UMI-guided consensus sequences with migec v1.2.7. Using mixcr v2.1.11, the UMI consensuses were aligned to TRA and TRB V and J templates and assembled into clonotypes. Clonotypes were classified as expanded or contracted when called significant by both edgeR and NoisET, with noise models trained on biological replicates. edgeR calls used a false discovery rate-adjusted p below 0.01 and a log2 fold-change threshold of 1. As an exploratory analysis of dynamics, max-normalized trajectories of the 1000 most abundant clonotypes were examined with PCA combined with hierarchical clustering. Separately sequenced CD4+ and CD8+ repertoires were used to assign the CD4 or CD8 phenotype of responding clones. TCRdb handled the public reads itself, with Q25 trimming in fastp and clone calling in MiXCR, and kept productive beta chains. Rows are combined by CDR3 protein, so each entry shows the most common genes and DNA. The V and J calls and clone size come from TCRdb's table, not from the authors' own analysis. The sample table contains 530,000 or so distinct CDR3 sequences; only one count was recorded for 15% to 20% of them. The ten largest clones represent about 8.1% of the sample.

PBMCs were isolated by Ficoll-Paque density gradient centrifugation. The germline V gene encodes CDR1 SEHNR and CDR2 FQNEAQ (reference sequence). Here V drops 3 bases and J drops 7 bases, and the junction holds 8 bases not matched to any gene. Taken from cysteine to phenylalanine, the CDR3 has 16 residues. The read is trimmed to its CDR3 DNA, 48 bases read in frame from base 1. Sequencing was carried out using PBMCs or a T cell subset sorted from them (not recorded which). This sequence originates from an adult woman who had mild COVID-19 (a few samples of this study predate the infection). The sample titles of this study are shuffled in the database, so cell type and time point are left out; the donor was told from shared clones. This receptor chain uses TRBV7-9 and TRBJ1-4, with 10 middle bases fitting TRBD1. The CDR3 region: CASSFSGTGVGEKLFF. The base sequence is TGTGCCAGCAGCTTTTCCGGGACAGGGGTCGGTGAAAAACTGTTTTTT.